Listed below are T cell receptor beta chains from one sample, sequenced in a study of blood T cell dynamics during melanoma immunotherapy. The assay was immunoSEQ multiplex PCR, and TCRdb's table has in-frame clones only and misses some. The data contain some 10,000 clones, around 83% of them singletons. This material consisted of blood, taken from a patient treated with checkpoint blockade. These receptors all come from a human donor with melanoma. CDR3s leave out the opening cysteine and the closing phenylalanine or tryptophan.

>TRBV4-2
ASSQAGGLGTDTQY
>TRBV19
ASSQMDGTSGGNEQF
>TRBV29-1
SVEGDRLKEQY
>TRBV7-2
ASSWAKQSEAF
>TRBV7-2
ASSFGERTNGYT
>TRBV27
ASSLGPGVEAGELF
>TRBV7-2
ASRRGTELYGYT
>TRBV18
ASSPAALGNTEAF
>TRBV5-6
ASSLGGGNSPLH
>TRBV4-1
ASSQDEAGSSYEQY
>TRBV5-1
ASSLEGWASDGRGTDTQY
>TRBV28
ASSLAAGYT
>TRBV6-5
ASSSWAGGGGYT
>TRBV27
ASSLSGRGGNTIY
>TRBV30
AWAAKRNTEAF
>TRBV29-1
SGLGGYGYT
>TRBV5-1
ASSGEDRGYEQY
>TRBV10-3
AISELGKSYNEQF
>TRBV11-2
ASSLGRGQGFGEQY
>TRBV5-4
ASSLPGEGIYEQY
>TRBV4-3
ASSQEKDIGGAF
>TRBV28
ASSPPLRGSRNTEAF
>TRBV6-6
ASTRDSPYEQY
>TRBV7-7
ASSATDSSDTQY
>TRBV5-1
ASSFAKDIPSYEQY
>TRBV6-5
ASSYMSGGYEQY
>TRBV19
ASSLSSGRVDNEQF
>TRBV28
ASSSGQGTVQPQH
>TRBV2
ASSERLAGEGEQF
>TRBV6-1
ASSARQLSSGNTIY
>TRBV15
ATSRDLSRETQY
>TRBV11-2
ASSPGHFYEQY
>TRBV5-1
ASSFESLSYEQY
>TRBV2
ASRTSGGAGEQY
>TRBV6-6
ASRTPGNTIY
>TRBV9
ASSVAGLAGAPETQY
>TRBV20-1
SARAEEAF
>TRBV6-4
ASSAQQGLDGYT
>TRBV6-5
ASSYAYEQY
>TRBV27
AIRDRDTGELF
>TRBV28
ASSRDRTSTDTQY
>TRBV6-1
ASSPGLVQETQY